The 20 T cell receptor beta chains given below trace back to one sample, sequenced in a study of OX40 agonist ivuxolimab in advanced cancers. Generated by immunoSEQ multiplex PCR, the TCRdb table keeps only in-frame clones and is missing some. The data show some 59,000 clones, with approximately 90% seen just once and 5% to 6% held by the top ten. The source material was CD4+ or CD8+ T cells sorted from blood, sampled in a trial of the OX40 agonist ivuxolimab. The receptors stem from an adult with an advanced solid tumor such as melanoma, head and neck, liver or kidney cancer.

Here the CDR3 DNA reads TGTGCCAGTAGTATGGGTCAGGAATTCTACGAGCAGTACTTC. Its translation is CASSMGQEFYEQYF. The chain employs TRBV19 and TRBJ2-7; D unclear. Per the germline V gene, CDR1 is LNHDA and CDR2 is SQIVND (reference sequence). The CDR3 totals 14 residues. Trimming pared 3 bases from V and 3 bases from J, leaving 12 bases between. Using reference TRBV19 and TRBJ2-7 for the parts outside the CDR3, the full variable domain is DGGITQSPKYLFRKEGQNVTLSCEQNLNHDAMYWYRQDPGQGLRLIYYSQIVNDFQKGDIAEGYSVSREKKESFPLTVTSAQKNPTAFYLCASSMGQEFYEQYFGPGTRLTVT.

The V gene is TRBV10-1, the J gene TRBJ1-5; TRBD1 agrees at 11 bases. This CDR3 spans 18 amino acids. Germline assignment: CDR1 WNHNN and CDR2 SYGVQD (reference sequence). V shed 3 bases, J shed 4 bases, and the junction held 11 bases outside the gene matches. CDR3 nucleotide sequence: TGCGCCAGCAGTGAACGGTTTTGGACAGGGGGCTTAAATCAGCCCCAGCATTTT. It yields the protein CASSERFWTGGLNQPQHF.

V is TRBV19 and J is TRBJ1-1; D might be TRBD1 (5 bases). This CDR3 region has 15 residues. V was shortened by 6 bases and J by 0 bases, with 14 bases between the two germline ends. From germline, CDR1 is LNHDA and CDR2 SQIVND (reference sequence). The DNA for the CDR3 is TGTGCCAGTAGGAACCCGGGGCAAATGAACACTGAAGCTTTCTTT. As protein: CASRNPGQMNTEAFF.

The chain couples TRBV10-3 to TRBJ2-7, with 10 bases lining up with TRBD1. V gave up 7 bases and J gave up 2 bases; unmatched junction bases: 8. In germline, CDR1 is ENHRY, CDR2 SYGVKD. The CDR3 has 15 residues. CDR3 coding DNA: TGTGCCATCACCGAACGGGACAGGGGAGCCTACGAGCAGTACTTC. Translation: CAITERDRGAYEQYF.

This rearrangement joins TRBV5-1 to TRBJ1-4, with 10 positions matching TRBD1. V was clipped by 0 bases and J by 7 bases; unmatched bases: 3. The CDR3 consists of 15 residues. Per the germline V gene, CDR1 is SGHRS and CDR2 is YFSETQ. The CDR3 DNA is TGCGCCAGCAGCTTGGCAGGGACAGGGGTTGAAAAACTGTTTTTT. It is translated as CASSLAGTGVEKLFF.

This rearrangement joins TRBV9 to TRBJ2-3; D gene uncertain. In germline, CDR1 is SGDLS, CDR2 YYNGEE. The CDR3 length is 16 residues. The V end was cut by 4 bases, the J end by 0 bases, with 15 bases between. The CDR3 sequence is CASSLKAVSSTDTQYF. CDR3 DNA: TGTGCCAGCAGCCTGAAGGCAGTCTCTAGCACAGATACGCAGTATTTT. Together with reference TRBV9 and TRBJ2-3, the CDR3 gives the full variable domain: DSGVTQTPKHLITATGQRVTLRCSPRSGDLSVYWYQQSLDQGLQFLIQYYNGEERAKGNILERFSAQQFPDLHSELNLSSLELGDSALYFCASSLKAVSSTDTQYFGPGTRLTVL.

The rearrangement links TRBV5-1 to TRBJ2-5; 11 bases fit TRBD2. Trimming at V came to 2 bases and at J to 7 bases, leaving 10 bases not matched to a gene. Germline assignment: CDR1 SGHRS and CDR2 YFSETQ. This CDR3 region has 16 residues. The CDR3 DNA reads TGCGCCAGCAGCTTCGACACTAGCGGGAGTGGTACGACCCAGTACTTC. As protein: CASSFDTSGSGTTQYF.

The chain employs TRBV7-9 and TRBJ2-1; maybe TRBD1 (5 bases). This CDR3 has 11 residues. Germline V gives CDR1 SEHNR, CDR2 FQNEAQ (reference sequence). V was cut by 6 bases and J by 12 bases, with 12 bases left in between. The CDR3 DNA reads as TGTGCCAGCAGTTCTCAGGGTCCGCAGTTCTTC. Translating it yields CASSSQGPQFF.

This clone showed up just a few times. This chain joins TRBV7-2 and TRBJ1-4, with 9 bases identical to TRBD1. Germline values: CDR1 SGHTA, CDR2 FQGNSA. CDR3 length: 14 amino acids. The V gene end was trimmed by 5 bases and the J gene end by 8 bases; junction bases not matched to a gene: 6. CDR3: CASSVGQGKEKLFF. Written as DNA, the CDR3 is TGTGCCAGCAGCGTTGGACAGGGGAAGGAAAAACTGTTTTTT.

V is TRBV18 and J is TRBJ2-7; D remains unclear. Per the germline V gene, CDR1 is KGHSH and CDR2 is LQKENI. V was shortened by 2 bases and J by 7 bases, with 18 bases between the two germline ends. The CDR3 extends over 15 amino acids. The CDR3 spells CASSPYLNRGEEQYF. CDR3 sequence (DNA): TGTGCCAGCTCACCATATTTGAACAGAGGCGAGGAGCAGTACTTC.

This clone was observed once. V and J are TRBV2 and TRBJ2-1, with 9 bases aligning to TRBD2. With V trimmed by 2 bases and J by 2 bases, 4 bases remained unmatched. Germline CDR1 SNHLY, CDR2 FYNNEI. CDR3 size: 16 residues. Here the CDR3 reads CASSELAGGPYNEQFF. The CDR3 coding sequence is TGTGCCAGCAGTGAATTGGCGGGAGGGCCCTACAATGAGCAGTTCTTC.

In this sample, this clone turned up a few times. The DNA for the CDR3 is TGTGCCAGCAGACCCCCAAGGCCGAACACTGAAGCTTTCTTT. As protein: CASRPPRPNTEAFF. V is TRBV9 and J is TRBJ1-1; D uncertain. The CDR3 covers 14 residues. Trimming cost V 5 bases and J 1 base, with 12 bases left between them. Germline V gives CDR1 SGDLS, CDR2 YYNGEE.

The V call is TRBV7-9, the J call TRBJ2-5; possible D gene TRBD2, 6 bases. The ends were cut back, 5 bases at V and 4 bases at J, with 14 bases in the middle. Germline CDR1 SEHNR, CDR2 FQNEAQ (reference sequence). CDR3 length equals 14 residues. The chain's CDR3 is CASSPGRRGETQYF. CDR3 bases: TGTGCCAGCAGCCCGGGACGGAGGGGAGAGACCCAGTACTTC.

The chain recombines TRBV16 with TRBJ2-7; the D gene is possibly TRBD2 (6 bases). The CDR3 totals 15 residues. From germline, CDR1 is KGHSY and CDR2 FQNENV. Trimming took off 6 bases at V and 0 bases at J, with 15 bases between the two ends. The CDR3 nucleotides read TGTGCCAGCAGTCTGGTGGCGGGGAGCTCCTACGAGCAGTACTTC. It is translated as CASSLVAGSSYEQYF.

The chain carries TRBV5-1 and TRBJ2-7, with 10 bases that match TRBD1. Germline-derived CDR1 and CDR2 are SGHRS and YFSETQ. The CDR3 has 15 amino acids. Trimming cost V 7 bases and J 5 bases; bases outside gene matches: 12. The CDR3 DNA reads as TGCGCCAGCGTTCTCGGGACAGGGGACCCTCACGAGCAGTACTTC. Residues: CASVLGTGDPHEQYF.

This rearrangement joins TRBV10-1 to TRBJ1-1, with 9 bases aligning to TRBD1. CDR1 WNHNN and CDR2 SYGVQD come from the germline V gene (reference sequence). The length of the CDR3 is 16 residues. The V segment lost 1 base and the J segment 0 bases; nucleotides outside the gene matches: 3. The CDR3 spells CASSELGQGMNTEAFF. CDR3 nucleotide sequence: TGCGCCAGCAGTGAGTTGGGACAGGGTATGAACACTGAAGCTTTCTTT.

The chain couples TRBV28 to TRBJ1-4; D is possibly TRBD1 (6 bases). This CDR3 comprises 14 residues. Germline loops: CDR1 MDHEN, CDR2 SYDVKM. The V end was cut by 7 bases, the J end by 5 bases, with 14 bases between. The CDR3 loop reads CASTNSGANEKLFF. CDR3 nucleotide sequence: TGTGCCAGCACTAATTCGGGGGCCAATGAAAAACTGTTTTTT.

The CDR3 region is CASSQAMRGEQYF. The DNA of the CDR3 is TGTGCCAGCAGCCAGGCGATGCGGGGCGAGCAGTACTTC. V gene TRBV6-6 combines with J gene TRBJ2-7, with D perhaps TRBD2 (6 bases). CDR3 size: 13 residues. Trimming pared 6 bases from V and 6 bases from J, leaving 15 bases between. CDR1 MNHNY and CDR2 SVGAGI come from the germline V gene (reference sequence).

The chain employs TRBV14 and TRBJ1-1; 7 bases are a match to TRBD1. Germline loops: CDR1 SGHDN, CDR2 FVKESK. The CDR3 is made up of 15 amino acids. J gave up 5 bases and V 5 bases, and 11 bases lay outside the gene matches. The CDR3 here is CASSVYGQAGTEAFF. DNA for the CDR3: TGTGCCAGCAGCGTATATGGACAGGCCGGGACTGAAGCTTTCTTT.

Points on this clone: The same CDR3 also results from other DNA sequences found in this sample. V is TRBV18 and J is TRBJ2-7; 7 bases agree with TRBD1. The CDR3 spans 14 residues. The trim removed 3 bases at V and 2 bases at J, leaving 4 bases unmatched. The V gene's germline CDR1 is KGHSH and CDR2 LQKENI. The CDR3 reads CASSPRQGTYEQYF. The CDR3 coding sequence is TGTGCCAGCTCACCCCGACAGGGAACCTACGAGCAGTACTTC.